The rows below give T cell receptor beta chains drawn from one sample of a study of T cells in Graves' hyperthyroidism and ophthalmopathy. TCRdb analysed the multiplex PCR reads with MiXCR anew, one entry per CDR3 protein. The data contain 350,000 to 450,000 distinct CDR3 sequences, over 12% of them singletons. The sample comprised blood. All receptors come from a middle-aged man with Graves' ophthalmopathy. The CDR3 runs from the conserved cysteine through the conserved F or W.

j_call	cdr3_length	v_call	cdr3_aa
TRBJ2-1	15	TRBV10-1	CASSEASGDYNEQFF
TRBJ1-6	13	TRBV5-1	CASSLTQGSPLHF
TRBJ2-1	14	TRBV11-3	CASSLDPAYNEQFF
TRBJ1-1	15	TRBV15	CATSRVGSLNTEAFF
TRBJ2-3	15	TRBV6-1	CASSDGQGFTDTQYF
TRBJ1-5	16	TRBV12-3/TRBV12-4	CASSYPALRTYQPQHF
TRBJ2-1	15	TRBV18	CASSPTTGPNGEQFF
TRBJ2-5	12	TRBV20-1	CSAKGYQETQYF
TRBJ2-3	14	TRBV5-1	CASSLRRSLDTQYF
TRBJ2-5	16	TRBV28	CASSSNGQKYQETQYF
TRBJ1-5	14	TRBV20-1	CSASVGSSNQPQHF
TRBJ2-7	15	TRBV27	CASSRIAGGSYEQYF
TRBJ2-2	13	TRBV3-1	CASSPSGAGELFF
TRBJ2-1	15	TRBV28	CASRGQGDSYNEQFF
TRBJ2-3	15	TRBV28	CASSPFVRATDTQYF
TRBJ2-7	13	TRBV20-1	CSASQAESYEQYF
TRBJ2-7	18	TRBV11-1	CASSSGTGGGGSPYEQYF
TRBJ1-4	17	TRBV3-1	CASSQTSRGQFNEKLFF
TRBJ2-2	18	TRBV19	CASSGGSTSARGGGELFF
TRBJ2-7	12	TRBV25-1	CASSESVDEQYF
TRBJ2-7	16	TRBV16	CASSQTQPGTGYEQYF
TRBJ1-2	14	TRBV12-3/TRBV12-4	CASSPPSRNYGYTF
TRBJ2-3	16	TRBV2	CASGGRDRGRTDTQYF
TRBJ2-7	16	TRBV18	CASSPLAGGLSYEQYF
TRBJ1-6	12	TRBV20-1	CSAGQSNSPLHF
TRBJ2-3	16	TRBV7-6	CASSLDVRLVPDTQYF
TRBJ1-2	14	TRBV24-1	CATSAGTGIYGYTF
TRBJ2-1	15	TRBV20-1	CSARDILVSHNEQFF
TRBJ2-4	14	TRBV20-1	CSASGAYPKNIQYF
TRBJ2-7	15	TRBV3-1	CASSQEGQGAPEQYF
TRBJ2-1	14	TRBV3-1	CASSVIPGRNEQFF
TRBJ2-1	13	TRBV20-1	CSARVRDRNEQFF
TRBJ1-5	16	TRBV19	CASNKPGDDINQPQHF
TRBJ2-1	14	TRBV7-9	CASSLDHSYNEQFF
TRBJ2-7	15	TRBV7-2	CASSWRTSGGSEQYF
TRBJ2-3	16	TRBV30	CAWSRGVGQRTDTQYF
TRBJ1-1	11	TRBV12-3/TRBV12-4	CAARHNTEAFF
TRBJ2-2	16	TRBV7-9	CASSLLPRTNTGELFF
TRBJ1-5	15	TRBV3-1	CASSLVDGYNQPQHF
TRBJ2-7	14	TRBV6-2/TRBV6-3	CASRNPGGGAEQYF
TRBJ1-3	17	TRBV6-1	CASSRKGQGFSGNTIYF
TRBJ2-7	14	TRBV28	CASSLSGPGDEQYF
TRBJ2-3	13	TRBV7-2	CASKSGSTDTQYF
TRBJ1-2	18	TRBV6-5	CASSYATGTGSANYGYTF
TRBJ2-2	15	TRBV10-1	CASSVGAMNTGELFF
TRBJ1-5	17	TRBV19	CASSIVGKDGSNQPQHF
TRBJ2-7	14	TRBV11-2	CASSSRIQAYEQYF
TRBJ2-7	13	TRBV6-1	CAVAGVNFDEQYF
TRBJ2-7	15	TRBV18	CASSPGPPPSYEQYF
TRBJ1-2	13	TRBV30	CAWSHGQHYGYTF
TRBJ2-7	14	TRBV4-1	CASSPEREGGEQYF
TRBJ2-1	15	TRBV5-1	CASSPGLAGALEQFF
TRBJ2-3	12	TRBV20-1	CIPAHELDTQYF